These 8 T cell receptor beta chains were all obtained from the same sample, sequenced in a study of T cells expressing NK-cell markers. Reprocessing the 5' RACE reads, TCRdb reports a single entry for every CDR3 protein and omits DNA. The sample table includes about 460,000 distinct CDR3 sequences. The material sequenced was blood T cells: a sorted CD56 or NKG2C T cell subset, CD4+ or CD8+ T cells, or bulk PBMC T cells (not recorded which). The receptors here all came from a woman between 45 and 60 years old in good health.

The V gene is TRBV6-4, the J gene TRBJ2-3; checking the TCRdb D call of TRBD2 is not possible without DNA. The CDR3 has 16 residues. CDR1 and CDR2 (germline): MRHNA, SNTAGT. The CDR3 here is CASSDLGEDSTDTQYF.

The rearrangement links TRBV5-1 to TRBJ2-1; TCRdb selects TRBD1, and the lack of DNA leaves this call unchecked. CDR3 length: 15 residues. CDR1 and CDR2 from the germline V gene are SGHRS and YFSETQ. CDR3 region: CASSRGSGQYNEQFF.

The J gene is TRBJ1-6, the V gene TRBV14. Germline-derived CDR1 and CDR2 are SGHDN and FVKESK. The CDR3 has 14 residues. The CDR3 region is CASSQVVRESPLHF.

The gene calls are TRBV10-2 and TRBJ2-7; no DNA is available, so the TRBD2 call from TCRdb remains unchecked. CDR3 size: 16 residues. Germline-derived CDR1 and CDR2 are WSHSY and SAAADI. The CDR3 sequence is CASSEPSSSGTYEQYF.

This rearrangement joins TRBV5-4 to TRBJ2-1; the D call from TCRdb, TRBD1, cannot be confirmed without DNA. Germline V gene lookup returns CDR1 SGHNT and CDR2 YYREEE (reference sequence). This CDR3 region has 15 residues. The CDR3 loop reads CASSRRGSYHNEQFF.

J is TRBJ2-1 and V is TRBV29-1; TCRdb lists TRBD2, though no DNA is available to test this call. CDR1 and CDR2 (germline): SQVTM, ANQGSEA. The CDR3 has 14 amino acids. The CDR3 spells CSVVHSGSFNEQFF.

V usage is TRBV4-1 and J usage is TRBJ1-1. Germline lookup yields CDR1 MGHRA and CDR2 YSYEKL. This CDR3 has 14 amino acids. The CDR3 reads CASRRMFMNTEAFF.

The rearrangement joins TRBV24-1 to TRBJ1-2; the TRBD1 assignment by TCRdb is unverifiable without DNA. The germline gives CDR1 KGHDR, CDR2 SFDVKD. The CDR3 contains 13 residues. This CDR3 is CATSGQGENGYTF.